These T cell receptor beta chains were read from a single sample in a study of blood T cell repertoires in COVID-19. Here immunoSEQ multiplex PCR was the method, and the copy in TCRdb shows in-frame clones only, minus some. In the table there are about 220,000 clones, roughly nine tenths of which are singletons. The sample taken for sequencing was PBMCs or T cells enriched from blood (not recorded which). The receptors come from a woman aged 25 to 39 who had recovered from COVID-19. Each CDR3 is given with its conserved first and last residue. The D gene is left open where the match is weak. Only some rows state a clone size, as once, few, many or a class for expanded clones.

>TRBJ2-7|TRBV11-2|.|TRBD1
CASSPGQGAYEQYF
TGTGCCAGCAGCCCTGGACAGGGGGCATACGAGCAGTACTTC
>TRBJ2-5|TRBV14|.|.
CASSQNPRGTQYF
TGTGCCAGCAGCCAAAATCCCCGGGGGACCCAGTACTTC
>TRBJ1-2|TRBV12-3/TRBV12-4|once|.
CASSVGQGNGYTF
TGTGCCAGCAGTGTCGGTCAGGGCAATGGCTACACCTTC
>TRBJ2-7|TRBV5-6|.|.
CASASRGNEQYF
TGTGCCAGCGCCTCCCGGGGAAACGAGCAGTACTTC
>TRBJ2-2|TRBV5-1|.|.
CASSLVSNTGELFF
TGCGCCAGCAGCTTGGTATCCAACACCGGGGAGCTGTTTTTT
>TRBJ2-7|TRBV4-3|.|TRBD2
CASSQAATPWDYYEQYF
TGCGCCAGCAGCCAAGCGGCGACACCCTGGGACTATTACGAGCAGTACTTC
>TRBJ1-2|TRBV12-3/TRBV12-4|.|.
CASSFRVRGGYTF
TGTGCCAGCAGTTTCAGGGTACGTGGTGGCTACACCTTC
>TRBJ1-4|TRBV18|.|TRBD1
CASSGDSGEKLFF
TGTGCCAGCTCAGGGGACAGTGGTGAAAAACTGTTTTTT
>TRBJ2-5|TRBV7-9|.|.
CASSLVGETQYF
TGTGCCAGCAGCTTAGTCGGGGAGACCCAGTACTTC
>TRBJ1-1|TRBV27|.|.
CASSLSSPAATEAFF
TGTGCCAGCAGTTTATCATCCCCAGCGGCGACTGAAGCTTTCTTT
>TRBJ2-1|TRBV9|.|TRBD2
CASSGAGGQGNEQFF
TGTGCCAGCAGCGGTGCGGGGGGCCAGGGGAATGAGCAGTTCTTC
>TRBJ1-4|TRBV27|once|.
CASRPEVGGREKLFF
TGTGCCAGCCGGCCGGAGGTGGGCGGTCGAGAAAAACTGTTTTTT
>TRBJ1-6|TRBV28|few|.
CASSADRYNSPLHF
TGTGCCAGCAGCGCCGACAGGTATAATTCACCCCTCCACTTT
>TRBJ2-7|TRBV6-2/TRBV6-3|.|.
CASGLRGGYEQYF
TGTGCCAGCGGCCTGAGGGGAGGTTACGAGCAGTACTTC
>TRBJ2-2|TRBV12-3/TRBV12-4|once|.
CASSLLLTGELFF
TGTGCCAGCAGTTTACTTCTTACCGGGGAGCTGTTTTTT
>TRBJ2-2|TRBV6-2/TRBV6-3|.|.
CASSWGDTGELFF
TGTGCCAGCAGTTGGGGAGACACCGGGGAGCTGTTTTTT
>TRBJ1-1|TRBV19|.|TRBD1
CASSILRDRGRNEAFF
TGTGCCAGTAGTATCCTCCGGGACAGGGGGCGAAATGAAGCTTTCTTT